This T cell receptor beta chain was sequenced in a study of cytomegalovirus exposure and HLA in healthy donors. PCR was performed using 60 Vbeta and 13 Jbeta primers. Produced via immunoSEQ multiplex PCR; TCRdb's table is partial and in-frame only. The sample gives roughly 120,000 clones, roughly 79% of which show up once; about 3.9% is in the top ten. V lost 3 bases and J lost 9, with 16 bases in between. This CDR3 is built from 13 residues. Germline values: CDR1 SGHDT, CDR2 YYEEEE. Sequencing was done on a sample of PBMCs. The receptor was derived from a woman aged 25 to 39 in good health and CMV-seronegative. This rearrangement joins TRBV5-6 to TRBJ2-7; D may be TRBD1 (6 bases). CDR3 nucleotides: TGTGCCAGCAGCTCGGAAACAGGGCAAAGGCAGTACTTC. It specifies CASSSETGQRQYF.